Sequencing of this T cell receptor (beta chain) was carried out in a study of blood T cell repertoires in COVID-19. Study overall: Acute and convalescent COVID-19 specimens originated in the United States, Italy and Spain.

There are 13 residues in the CDR3. CDR1 is SEHNR and CDR2 is FQNEAQ in the germline V gene (reference sequence). Trimming took off 1 base at V and 3 bases at J, with 5 bases between the two ends. As to this clone: This sample also contains other DNA sequences that code for the same CDR3.

Original processing methods: Reference gene primer amplification yielded estimated nucleated cell counts. Libraries were prepared by immunoSEQ multiplex PCR; TCRdb keeps only in-frame clonotypes and omits some of them. For V, J and clone size, that table is used; D and trimming come from the DNA. Among a few hundred thousand clones listed, roughly 90% were seen once. This chain uses TRBV7-9 with TRBJ2-3; no clear D gene. The sample comprised PBMCs or T cells enriched from blood (not recorded which). This receptor was taken from a woman in her 30s who had been exposed to COVID-19. The CDR3 nucleotides are TGTGCCAGCAGCTTAGGGGCAACAGATACGCAGTATTTT. This codes for CASSLGATDTQYF.